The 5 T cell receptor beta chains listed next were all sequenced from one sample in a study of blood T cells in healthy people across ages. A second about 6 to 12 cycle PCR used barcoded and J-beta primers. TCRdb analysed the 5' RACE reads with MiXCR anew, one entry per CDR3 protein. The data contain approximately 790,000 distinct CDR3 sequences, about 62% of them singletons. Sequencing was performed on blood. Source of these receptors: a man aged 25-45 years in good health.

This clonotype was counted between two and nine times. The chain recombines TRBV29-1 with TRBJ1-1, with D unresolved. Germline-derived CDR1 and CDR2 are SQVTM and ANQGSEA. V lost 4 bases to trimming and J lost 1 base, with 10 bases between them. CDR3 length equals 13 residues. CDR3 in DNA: TGCAGCGTTGTTTGGCAGGCGAACACTGAAGCTTTCTTT. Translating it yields CSVVWQANTEAFF.

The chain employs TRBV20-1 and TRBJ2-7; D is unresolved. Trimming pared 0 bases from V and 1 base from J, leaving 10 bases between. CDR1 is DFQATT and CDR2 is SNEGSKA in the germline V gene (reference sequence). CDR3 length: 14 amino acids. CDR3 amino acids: CSARDFRLSYEQYF. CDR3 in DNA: TGCAGTGCTAGAGATTTCAGACTTTCCTACGAGCAGTACTTC.

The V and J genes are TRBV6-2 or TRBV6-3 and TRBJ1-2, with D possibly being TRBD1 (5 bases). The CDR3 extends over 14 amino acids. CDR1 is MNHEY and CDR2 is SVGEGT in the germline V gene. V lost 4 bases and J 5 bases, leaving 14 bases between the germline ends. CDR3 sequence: CASSSTTAGYGYTF. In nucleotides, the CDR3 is TGTGCCAGCAGTTCGACGACAGCCGGTTATGGCTACACCTTC.

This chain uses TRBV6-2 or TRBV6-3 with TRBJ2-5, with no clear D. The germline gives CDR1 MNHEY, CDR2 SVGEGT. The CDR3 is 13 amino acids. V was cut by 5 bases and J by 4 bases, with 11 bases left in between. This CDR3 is CASSGFSPETQYF. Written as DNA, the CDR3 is TGTGCCAGCAGTGGTTTCAGCCCAGAGACCCAGTACTTC.

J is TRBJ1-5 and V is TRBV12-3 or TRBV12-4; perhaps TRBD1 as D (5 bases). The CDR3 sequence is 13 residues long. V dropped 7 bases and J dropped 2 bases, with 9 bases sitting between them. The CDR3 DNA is TGTGCCAGCACCGGGGGGGGCAATCAGCCCCAGCATTTT. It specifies CASTGGGNQPQHF.